Included here is one T cell receptor beta chain sequence, with context. The antigen remains undetermined. CDR3 length: 19 amino acids. The trim removed 1 base at V and 2 bases at J, leaving 10 bases unmatched. Germline values: CDR1 SEHNR, CDR2 FQNEAQ (reference sequence). The PCR ran on 60 Vbeta and 13 Jbeta primers. Some clones are missing from TCRdb's copy, which holds only in-frame ones; the method was immunoSEQ multiplex PCR. The table has about 89,000 clones, about 80% seen once. The record originates from a study of cytomegalovirus exposure and HLA in healthy donors. Study-level background: An analysis done earlier identified approximately 120 million unique TCR beta sequences from roughly 190 million T cells.

Study results and limitations: According to the study, 150 to 200 TCR beta chains were cytomegalovirus-associated. Most of the CMV-associated TCR beta chains (in a later analysis) appeared to be HLA-restricted. A later analysis found common viral pathogens apparently linked to several of the most significant clusters.

V is TRBV7-9 and J is TRBJ2-3, with 12 positions matching TRBD2. The sequenced sample was PBMCs. This sequence was found in a female donor in good health and CMV-seropositive. CDR3 nucleotides: TGTGCCAGCAGCTTAGTAGCGGGCTGGACTAGCGGGGACACAGATACGCAGTATTTT. Residues: CASSLVAGWTSGDTDTQYF.